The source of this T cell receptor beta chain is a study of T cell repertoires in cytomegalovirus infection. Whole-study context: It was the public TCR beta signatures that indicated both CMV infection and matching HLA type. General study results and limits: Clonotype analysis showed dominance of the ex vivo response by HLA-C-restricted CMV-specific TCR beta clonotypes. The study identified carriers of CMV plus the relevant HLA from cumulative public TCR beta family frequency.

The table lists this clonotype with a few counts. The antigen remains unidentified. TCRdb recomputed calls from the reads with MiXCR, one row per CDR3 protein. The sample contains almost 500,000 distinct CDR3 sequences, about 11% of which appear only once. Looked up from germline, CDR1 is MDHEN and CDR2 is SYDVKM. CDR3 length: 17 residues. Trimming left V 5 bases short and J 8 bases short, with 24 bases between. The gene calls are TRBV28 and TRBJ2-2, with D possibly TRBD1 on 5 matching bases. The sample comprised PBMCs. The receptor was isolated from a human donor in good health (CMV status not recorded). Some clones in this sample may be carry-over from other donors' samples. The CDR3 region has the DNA TGTGCCAGCAGTCCTTCCCCGCGGACACCACTGTCGGGGGAGCTGTTTTTT. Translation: CASSPSPRTPLSGELFF.